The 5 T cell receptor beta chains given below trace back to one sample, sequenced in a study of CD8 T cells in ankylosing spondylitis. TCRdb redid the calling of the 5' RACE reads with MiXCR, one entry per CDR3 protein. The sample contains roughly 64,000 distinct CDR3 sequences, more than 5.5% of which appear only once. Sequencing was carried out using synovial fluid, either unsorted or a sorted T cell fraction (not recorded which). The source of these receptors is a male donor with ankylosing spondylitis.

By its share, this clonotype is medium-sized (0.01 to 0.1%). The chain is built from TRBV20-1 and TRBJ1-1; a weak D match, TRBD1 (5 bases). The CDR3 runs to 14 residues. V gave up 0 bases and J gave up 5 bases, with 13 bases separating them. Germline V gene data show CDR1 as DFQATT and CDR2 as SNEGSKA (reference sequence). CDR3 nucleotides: TGCAGTGCTAGAGAGCAGAAGGGGTGGACTGAAGCTTTCTTT. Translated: CSAREQKGWTEAFF.

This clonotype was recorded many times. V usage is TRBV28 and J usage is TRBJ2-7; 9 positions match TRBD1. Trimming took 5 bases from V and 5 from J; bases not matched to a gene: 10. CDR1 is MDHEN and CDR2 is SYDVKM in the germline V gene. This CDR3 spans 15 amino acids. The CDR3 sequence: CASSTPGQGLHEQYF. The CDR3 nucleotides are TGTGCCAGCAGTACCCCGGGACAGGGTCTCCACGAGCAGTACTTC.

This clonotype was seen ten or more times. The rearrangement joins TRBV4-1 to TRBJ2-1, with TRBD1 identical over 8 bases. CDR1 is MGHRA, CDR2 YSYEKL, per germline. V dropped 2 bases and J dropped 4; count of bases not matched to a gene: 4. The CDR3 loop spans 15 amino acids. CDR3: CASSQWTGRYNEQFF. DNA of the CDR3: TGCGCCAGCAGCCAATGGACAGGGAGGTACAATGAGCAGTTCTTC.

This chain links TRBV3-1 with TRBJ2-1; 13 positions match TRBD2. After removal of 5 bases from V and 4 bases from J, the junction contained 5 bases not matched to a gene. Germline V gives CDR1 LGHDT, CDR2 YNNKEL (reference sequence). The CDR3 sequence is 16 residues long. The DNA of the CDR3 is TGTGCCAGCAGCTCTTGGACTAGCGGGAGTTACAATGAGCAGTTCTTC. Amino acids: CASSSWTSGSYNEQFF.

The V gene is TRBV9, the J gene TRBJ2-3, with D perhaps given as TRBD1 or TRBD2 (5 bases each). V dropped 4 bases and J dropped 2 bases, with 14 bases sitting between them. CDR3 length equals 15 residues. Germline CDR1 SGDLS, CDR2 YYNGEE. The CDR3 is CASSSRGAFTDTQYF. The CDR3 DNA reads TGTGCCAGCAGCTCCAGAGGGGCCTTCACAGATACGCAGTATTTT.